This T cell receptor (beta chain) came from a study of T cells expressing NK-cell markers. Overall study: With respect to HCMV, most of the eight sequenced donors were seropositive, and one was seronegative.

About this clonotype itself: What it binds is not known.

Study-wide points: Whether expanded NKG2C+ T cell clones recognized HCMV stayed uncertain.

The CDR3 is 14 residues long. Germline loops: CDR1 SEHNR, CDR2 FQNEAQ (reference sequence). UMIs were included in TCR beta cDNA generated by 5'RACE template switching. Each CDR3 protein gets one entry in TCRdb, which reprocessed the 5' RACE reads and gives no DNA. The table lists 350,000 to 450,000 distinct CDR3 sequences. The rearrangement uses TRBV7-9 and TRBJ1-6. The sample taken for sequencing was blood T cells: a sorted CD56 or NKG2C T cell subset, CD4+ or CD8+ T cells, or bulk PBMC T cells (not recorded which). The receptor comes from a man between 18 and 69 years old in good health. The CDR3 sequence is CASSPVGHNSPLHF.